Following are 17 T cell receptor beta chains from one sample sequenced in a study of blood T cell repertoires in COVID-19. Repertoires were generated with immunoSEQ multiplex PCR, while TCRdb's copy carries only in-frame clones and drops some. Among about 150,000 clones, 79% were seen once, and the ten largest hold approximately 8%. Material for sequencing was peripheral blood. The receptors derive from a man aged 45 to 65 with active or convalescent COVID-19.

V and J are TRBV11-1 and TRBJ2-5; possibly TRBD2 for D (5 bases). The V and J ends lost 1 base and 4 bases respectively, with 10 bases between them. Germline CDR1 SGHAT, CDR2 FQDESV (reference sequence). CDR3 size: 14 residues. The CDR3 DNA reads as TGTGCCAGCAGCTTAGTAGCGTCAGCAGAGACCCAGTACTTC. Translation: CASSLVASAETQYF. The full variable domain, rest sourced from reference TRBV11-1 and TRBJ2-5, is EAEVAQSPRYKITEKSQAVAFWCDPISGHATLYWYRQILGQGPELLVQFQDESVVDDSQLPKDRFSAERLKGVDSTLKIQPAELGDSAMYLCASSLVASAETQYFGPGTRLLVL.

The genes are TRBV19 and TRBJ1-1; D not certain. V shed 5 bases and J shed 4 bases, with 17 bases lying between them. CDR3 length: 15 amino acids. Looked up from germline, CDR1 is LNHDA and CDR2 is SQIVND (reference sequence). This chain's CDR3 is CASSLGLGVGTEAFF. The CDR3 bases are TGTGCCAGTAGTCTCGGACTGGGTGTGGGCACTGAAGCTTTCTTT. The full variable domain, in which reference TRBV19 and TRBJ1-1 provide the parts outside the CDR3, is DGGITQSPKYLFRKEGQNVTLSCEQNLNHDAMYWYRQDPGQGLRLIYYSQIVNDFQKGDIAEGYSVSREKKESFPLTVTSAQKNPTAFYLCASSLGLGVGTEAFFGQGTRLTVV.

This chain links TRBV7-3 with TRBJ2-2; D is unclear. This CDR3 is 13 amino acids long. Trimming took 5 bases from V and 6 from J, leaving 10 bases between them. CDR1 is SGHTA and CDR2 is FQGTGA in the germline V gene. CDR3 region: CASSPQNPGELFF. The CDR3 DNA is TGTGCCAGCAGCCCACAGAATCCCGGGGAGCTGTTTTTT.

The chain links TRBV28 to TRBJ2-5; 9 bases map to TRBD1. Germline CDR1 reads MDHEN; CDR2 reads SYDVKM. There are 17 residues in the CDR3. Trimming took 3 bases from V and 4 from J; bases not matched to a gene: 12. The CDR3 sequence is CASSLGLRTGEGETQYF. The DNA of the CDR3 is TGTGCCAGCAGTTTGGGGCTCCGGACAGGGGAGGGAGAGACCCAGTACTTC.

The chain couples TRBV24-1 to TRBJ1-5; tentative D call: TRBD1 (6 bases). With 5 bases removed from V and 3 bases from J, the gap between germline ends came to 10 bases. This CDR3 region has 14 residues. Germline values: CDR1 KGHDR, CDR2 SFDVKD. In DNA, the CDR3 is TGTGCCACCAGTGGTGGACAGTCCAATCAGCCCCAGCATTTT. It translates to CATSGGQSNQPQHF.

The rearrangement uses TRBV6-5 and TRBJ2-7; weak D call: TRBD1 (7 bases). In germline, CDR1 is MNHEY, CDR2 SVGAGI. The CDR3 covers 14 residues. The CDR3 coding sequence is TGTTCCGCCCAGGGCGGGGACAGCTCCTACGAGCAGTACTTC. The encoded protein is CSAQGGDSSYEQYF.

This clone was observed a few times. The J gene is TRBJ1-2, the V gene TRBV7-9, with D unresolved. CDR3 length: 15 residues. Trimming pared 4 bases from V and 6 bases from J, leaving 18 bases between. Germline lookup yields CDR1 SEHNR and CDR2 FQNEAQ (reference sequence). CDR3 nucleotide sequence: TGTGCCAGCAGCTCCCATGTCCCGGGAAGGCATGGCTACACCTTC. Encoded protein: CASSSHVPGRHGYTF.

The chain's CDR3 is CATEGAGTGELFF. The CDR3 DNA follows: TGTGCCACCGAGGGGGCAGGGACCGGGGAGCTGTTTTTT. The chain links TRBV10-3 to TRBJ2-2; 7 bases match TRBD1. In germline, CDR1 is ENHRY, CDR2 SYGVKD. The CDR3 loop spans 13 amino acids. V lost 10 bases and J lost 5; bases outside the gene matches: 7.

The CDR3 sequence is CASSPDRGNEKLFF. CDR3 in DNA: TGTGCCAGCAGCCCGGACAGGGGGAATGAAAAACTGTTTTTT. This sequence joins TRBV5-4 and TRBJ1-4; 10 bases match TRBD1. The CDR3 consists of 14 residues. The germline V gene encodes CDR1 SGHNT and CDR2 YYREEE (reference sequence). V dropped 4 bases and J dropped 5; count of bases not matched to a gene: 2.

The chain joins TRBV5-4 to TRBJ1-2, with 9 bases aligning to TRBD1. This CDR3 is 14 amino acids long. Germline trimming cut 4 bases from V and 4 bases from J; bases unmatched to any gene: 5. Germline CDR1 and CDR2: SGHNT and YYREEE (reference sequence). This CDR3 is CASSPDRGFYGYTF. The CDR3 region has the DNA TGTGCCAGCAGCCCAGACAGGGGGTTCTATGGCTACACCTTC.

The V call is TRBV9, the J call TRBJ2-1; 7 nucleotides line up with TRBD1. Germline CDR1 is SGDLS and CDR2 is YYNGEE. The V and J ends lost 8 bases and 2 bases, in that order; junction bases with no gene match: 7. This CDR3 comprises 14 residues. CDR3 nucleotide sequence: TGTGCCAGTACAAGAACAGGGGCCTACAATGAGCAGTTCTTC. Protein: CASTRTGAYNEQFF. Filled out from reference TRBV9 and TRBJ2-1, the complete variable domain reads DSGVTQTPKHLITATGQRVTLRCSPRSGDLSVYWYQQSLDQGLQFLIQYYNGEERAKGNILERFSAQQFPDLHSELNLSSLELGDSALYFCASTRTGAYNEQFFGPGTRLTVL.

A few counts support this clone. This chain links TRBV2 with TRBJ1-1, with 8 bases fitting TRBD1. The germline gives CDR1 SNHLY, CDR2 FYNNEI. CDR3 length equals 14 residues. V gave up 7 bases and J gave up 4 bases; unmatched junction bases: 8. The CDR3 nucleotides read TGTGCCAGCACCATGAGACAGGGGAGCACTGAAGCTTTCTTT. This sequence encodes CASTMRQGSTEAFF.

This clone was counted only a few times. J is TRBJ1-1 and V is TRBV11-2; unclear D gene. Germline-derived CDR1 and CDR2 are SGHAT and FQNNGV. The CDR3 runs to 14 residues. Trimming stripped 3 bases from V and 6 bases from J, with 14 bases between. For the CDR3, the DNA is TGTGCCAGCAGCTTCCACAGCGGGAGGGCTGAAGCTTTCTTT. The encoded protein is CASSFHSGRAEAFF.

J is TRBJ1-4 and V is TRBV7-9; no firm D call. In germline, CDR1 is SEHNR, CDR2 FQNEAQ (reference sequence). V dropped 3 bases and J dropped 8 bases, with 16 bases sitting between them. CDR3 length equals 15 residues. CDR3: CASSLLPGSGEKLFF. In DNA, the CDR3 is TGTGCCAGCAGCTTGCTCCCGGGTTCTGGGGAAAAACTGTTTTTT. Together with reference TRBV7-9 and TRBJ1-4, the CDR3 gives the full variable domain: DTGVSQNPRHKITKRGQNVTFRCDPISEHNRLYWYRQTLGQGPEFLTYFQNEAQLEKSRLLSDRFSAERPKGSFSTLEIQRTEQGDSAMYLCASSLLPGSGEKLFFGSGTQLSVL.

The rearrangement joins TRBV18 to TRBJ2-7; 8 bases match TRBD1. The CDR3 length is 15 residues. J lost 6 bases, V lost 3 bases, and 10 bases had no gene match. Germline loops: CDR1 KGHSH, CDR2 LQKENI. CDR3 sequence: CASSPSVDRVAEQYF. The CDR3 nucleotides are TGTGCCAGCTCACCTTCGGTGGACAGGGTAGCCGAGCAGTACTTC.

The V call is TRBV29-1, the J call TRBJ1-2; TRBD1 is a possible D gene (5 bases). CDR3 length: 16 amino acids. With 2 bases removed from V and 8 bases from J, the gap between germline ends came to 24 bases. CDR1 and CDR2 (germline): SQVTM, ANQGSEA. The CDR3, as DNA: TGCAGCGTTGAACAATATCTGCAGGGCGGGATCAGGGGCTACACCTTC. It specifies CSVEQYLQGGIRGYTF.

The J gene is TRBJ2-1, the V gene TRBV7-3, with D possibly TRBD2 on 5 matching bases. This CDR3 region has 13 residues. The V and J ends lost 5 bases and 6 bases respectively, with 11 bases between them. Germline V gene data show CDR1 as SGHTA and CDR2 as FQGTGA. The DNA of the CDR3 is TGTGCCAGCAGCCTGGAACTAGGCAATGAGCAGTTCTTC. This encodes CASSLELGNEQFF.